These T cell receptor beta chains were read from a single sample in a study of cytomegalovirus exposure and HLA in healthy donors. Libraries were prepared by immunoSEQ multiplex PCR; TCRdb keeps only in-frame clonotypes and omits some of them. The sample lists 120,000 to 150,000 clones; around 90% were seen once. Source material: PBMCs. The receptors derive from a man aged 18 to 30 in good health and CMV-seropositive. Each CDR3 is given with its conserved first and last residue. A D gene is named only where the DNA matches it firmly. Part of the rows lack a size; the others show once, few, many or a class for expanded clones.

v_gene	j_gene	d_gene	abundance	CDR3aa	CDR3nt
TRBV5-5	TRBJ2-7	-	-	CASSLEAWRKEQYF	TGTGCCAGCAGCTTGGAGGCTTGGAGAAAAGAGCAGTACTTC
TRBV6-1	TRBJ2-4	-	-	CASSLGDIQYF	TGTGCCAGCAGCTTGGGAGACATTCAGTACTTC
TRBV2	TRBJ2-7	-	-	CASSDQGYEQYF	TGTGCCAGCAGTGACCAGGGGTACGAGCAGTACTTC
TRBV6-6	TRBJ1-3	TRBD1	-	CASSYGQGASGNTIYF	TGTGCCAGCAGTTACGGACAGGGGGCGTCTGGAAACACCATATATTTT
TRBV19	TRBJ2-1	-	-	CASSDRHGPAEQFF	TGTGCCAGTAGCGACAGACACGGACCGGCTGAGCAGTTCTTC
TRBV29-1	TRBJ2-7	TRBD1	-	CSVSAPRGQGTHEQYF	TGCAGCGTTTCCGCGCCTCGGGGACAGGGTACCCACGAGCAGTACTTC
TRBV4-1	TRBJ1-4	TRBD1	-	CASSQEKRGRGTNEKLFF	TGCGCCAGCAGCCAGGAAAAAAGGGGGCGCGGAACTAATGAAAAACTGTTTTTT
TRBV2	TRBJ2-1	TRBD1	-	CASSKDRGKNNEQFF	TGTGCCAGCAGTAAAGACAGGGGAAAAAACAATGAGCAGTTCTTC
TRBV2	TRBJ2-7	TRBD1	-	CASRDRGSGYEQYF	TGTGCCAGCAGGGACAGGGGGTCAGGCTACGAGCAGTACTTC
TRBV5-5	TRBJ1-6	-	-	CASSYRGPSRSPLHF	TGTGCCAGCAGCTACAGAGGGCCATCGAGGTCACCCCTCCACTTT
TRBV7-8	TRBJ1-2	TRBD1	few	CASSARGTDYGYTF	TGTGCCAGCAGTGCCAGGGGGACCGACTATGGCTACACCTTC
TRBV5-5	TRBJ1-2	-	few	CASSLAHRAYGYTF	TGTGCCAGCAGCTTGGCTCACAGGGCCTATGGCTACACCTTC
TRBV6-5	TRBJ2-7	TRBD2	-	CASSSPQGGGYEQYF	TGTGCCAGCAGTTCCCCTCAGGGCGGGGGCTACGAGCAGTACTTC
TRBV10-3	TRBJ2-7	TRBD2	-	CAISYTGGGVVEQYF	TGTGCCATCTCGTACACGGGCGGGGGAGTTGTGGAGCAGTACTTC
TRBV6-5	TRBJ2-7	-	-	CASRLAYEQYF	TGTGCCAGCAGACTAGCATACGAGCAGTACTTC
TRBV11-2	TRBJ1-5	-	-	CASSSGRGRARSQPQHF	TGTGCCAGCAGCTCTGGGCGGGGGCGCGCACGGAGTCAGCCCCAGCATTTT
TRBV6-5	TRBJ2-7	-	-	CASRLQGGPYEQYF	TGTGCCAGCAGACTTCAGGGTGGGCCCTACGAGCAGTACTTC
TRBV7-9	TRBJ2-3	TRBD1	-	CASSSGTGSTQYF	TGTGCCAGCAGCTCGGGGACAGGGAGTACGCAGTATTTT
TRBV7-2	TRBJ2-5	-	-	CASSLADTTETQYF	TGTGCCAGCAGCTTAGCGGACACTACAGAGACCCAGTACTTC
TRBV6-1	TRBJ2-7	TRBD1	once	CASRLGDRGNEQYF	TGTGCCAGCAGATTGGGGGACAGGGGCAACGAGCAGTACTTC
TRBV27	TRBJ1-5	-	-	CASSLRGHNQPQHF	TGTGCCAGCAGTTTAAGGGGTCACAATCAGCCCCAGCATTTT
TRBV19	TRBJ2-4	-	-	CASSYDRVAKNIQYF	TGTGCCAGTAGTTATGACAGAGTAGCCAAAAACATTCAGTACTTC
TRBV5-1	TRBJ2-1	-	-	CASSLDAAGYNEQFF	TGCGCCAGCAGCTTGGATGCAGCGGGTTACAATGAGCAGTTCTTC
TRBV7-6	TRBJ1-4	-	-	CASSLLAGATNEKLFF	TGTGCCAGCAGCTTACTTGCAGGGGCGACTAATGAAAAACTGTTTTTT
TRBV10-3	TRBJ2-1	TRBD1	-	CAISDGDRAESNEQFF	TGTGCCATCAGTGACGGGGACAGGGCGGAGTCCAATGAGCAGTTCTTC
TRBV11-2	TRBJ1-3	TRBD1	-	CASSSGQADYYGNTIYF	TGTGCCAGCAGCTCCGGACAGGCCGACTATTACGGAAACACCATATATTTT
TRBV18	TRBJ1-1	TRBD1	few	CASSPFRTGENTEAFF	TGTGCCAGCTCACCATTTCGGACAGGGGAGAACACTGAAGCTTTCTTT
TRBV27	TRBJ1-1	-	-	CASSTPTGAEAFF	TGTGCCAGCAGTACCCCGACAGGCGCTGAAGCTTTCTTT
TRBV29-1	TRBJ1-5	TRBD1	-	CSVATGTGNQPQHF	TGCAGCGTCGCAACCGGGACAGGCAATCAGCCCCAGCATTTT
TRBV27	TRBJ2-7	TRBD1	-	CASRPTGTTYEQYF	TGTGCCAGCAGACCGACAGGGACAACCTACGAGCAGTACTTC
TRBV30	TRBJ2-1	TRBD2	-	CAWSSNSGGRSNEQFF	TGTGCCTGGAGTTCAAATTCAGGCGGGAGGAGCAATGAGCAGTTCTTC
TRBV5-1	TRBJ1-1	-	-	CASSWAQTNTEAFF	TGCGCCAGCAGCTGGGCACAAACGAACACTGAAGCTTTCTTT
TRBV2	TRBJ2-1	TRBD2	-	CATRLAEGYNEQFF	TGTGCCACCCGACTAGCGGAGGGCTACAATGAGCAGTTCTTC
TRBV14	TRBJ2-7	-	few	CASSQGPADEQYF	TGTGCCAGCAGCCAGGGCCCCGCCGACGAGCAGTACTTC
TRBV11-3	TRBJ2-5	-	once	CASSLGGQAQYF	TGTGCCAGCAGCTTAGGCGGACAAGCCCAGTACTTC
TRBV27	TRBJ1-3	-	-	CASSSLRGSGNTIYF	TGTGCCAGCAGTTCTCTTCGGGGATCTGGAAACACCATATATTTT
TRBV27	TRBJ1-3	TRBD1	once	CASSSEGAGGNTIYF	TGTGCCAGCAGTTCCGAGGGGGCGGGAGGAAACACCATATATTTT
TRBV10-2	TRBJ2-2	-	-	CASKGGANTGELFF	TGCGCCAGCAAGGGAGGAGCGAACACCGGGGAGCTGTTTTTT
TRBV4-1	TRBJ2-7	-	-	CASSPAGGGYEQYF	TGCGCCAGCAGCCCTGCAGGAGGAGGGTACGAGCAGTACTTC
TRBV2	TRBJ1-1	TRBD1	-	CASRGPGGTGRRSTEAFF	TGTGCCAGCAGGGGACCCGGTGGGACAGGGAGGAGGAGCACTGAAGCTTTCTTT
TRBV27	TRBJ2-1	TRBD1	-	CASSPRDRVPYQNSYNEQFF	TGTGCCAGCAGTCCCCGGGACAGGGTGCCCTATCAGAACTCCTACAATGAGCAGTTCTTC
TRBV27	TRBJ2-7	TRBD2	-	CASSYGGGTYEQYF	TGTGCCAGCAGTTACGGGGGGGGAACCTACGAGCAGTACTTC
TRBV13	TRBJ2-7	TRBD2	-	CASSLGLAGAYEQYF	TGTGCCAGCAGCTTAGGACTAGCGGGGGCGTACGAGCAGTACTTC
TRBV11-2	TRBJ1-6	-	-	CASSQRTGNNSPLHF	TGTGCCAGCAGCCAAAGGACGGGGAATAATTCACCCCTCCACTTT
TRBV6-5	TRBJ2-3	-	few	CASRDTSTDTQYF	TGTGCCAGCAGGGACACAAGCACAGATACGCAGTATTTT